The rows below give T cell receptor beta chains drawn from one sample of a study of identical twins. TCRdb recomputed calls from the 5' RACE reads with MiXCR, one row per CDR3 protein. Of roughly 1,500,000 distinct CDR3 sequences listed, roughly 35% were seen once; the top ten hold about 0.27%. Material: cord blood. Receptors were obtained from a newborn girl in good health. CDR3s include the opening cysteine and the closing phenylalanine or tryptophan. D genes are given only for firm matches. Size is omitted from some rows. Given values are once, few, many or a class for expanded clones.

clone size	J gene	D gene	V gene	CDR3 length	CDR3 protein	CDR3 DNA
few	TRBJ1-6	-	TRBV28	16	CASSLSQGLGSSPLHF	TGTGCCAGCAGTTTATCCCAGGGTTTAGGGAGTTCACCCCTCCACTTT
-	TRBJ1-2	-	TRBV7-2	14	CASSYPTGIVGYTF	TGTGCCAGCAGCTACCCCACAGGGATCGTTGGCTACACCTTC
-	TRBJ2-3	TRBD1	TRBV20-1	13	CSARTGFPDTQYF	TGCAGTGCTCGGACAGGGTTCCCAGATACGCAGTATTTT
-	TRBJ1-5	-	TRBV10-3	18	CAISESSLPQVGGQPQHF	TGTGCCATCAGTGAGTCCTCGCTACCTCAGGTGGGGGGTCAGCCCCAGCATTTT
few	TRBJ1-5	-	TRBV6-1	15	CASSESGGDGQPQHF	TGTGCCAGCAGTGAATCTGGGGGCGACGGTCAGCCCCAGCATTTT
few	TRBJ2-7	-	TRBV28	15	CASSSRQVGHYEQYF	TGTGCCAGCAGTTCACGACAGGTGGGCCACTACGAGCAGTACTTC
few	TRBJ1-1	-	TRBV15	14	CATSGRREGTEAFF	TGTGCCACCAGCGGCCGCAGGGAGGGCACTGAAGCTTTCTTT
-	TRBJ2-5	TRBD2	TRBV20-1	14	CSARGSAGEETQYF	TGCAGTGCTAGAGGTTCAGCGGGAGAAGAGACCCAGTACTTC
-	TRBJ2-1	TRBD2	TRBV30	15	CACMRGTSSYNEQFF	TGTGCCTGCATGAGAGGGACTAGCTCCTACAATGAGCAGTTCTTC
few	TRBJ1-2	TRBD1	TRBV2	14	CASSERQGNYGYTF	TGTGCCAGCAGTGAGAGACAGGGGAACTATGGCTACACCTTC
-	TRBJ2-7	TRBD1	TRBV7-8	17	CASSFLGRTGAVYEQYF	TGTGCCAGCAGCTTCCTAGGTCGGACAGGAGCGGTCTACGAGCAGTACTTC
-	TRBJ1-3	TRBD1	TRBV15	17	CATSRDLGTVDGNTIYF	TGTGCCACCAGCAGAGATCTCGGGACAGTGGATGGAAACACCATATATTTT
many	TRBJ2-7	TRBD1	TRBV12-3/TRBV12-4	15	CASSLSGTGGLEQYF	TGTGCCAGCAGTTTGTCCGGGACAGGGGGTCTCGAGCAGTACTTC
once	TRBJ2-7	TRBD2	TRBV11-2	15	CASSLGGGYYNEQYF	TGTGCCAGCAGCTTAGGGGGGGGTTACTACAATGAGCAGTACTTC
few	TRBJ2-1	TRBD2	TRBV20-1	14	CSASTGTTYNEQFF	TGCAGTGCGTCGACCGGGACTACCTACAATGAGCAGTTCTTC
few	TRBJ1-6	-	TRBV6-1	14	CASSEAVRASPLHF	TGTGCCAGCAGTGAAGCCGTGAGGGCTTCACCCCTCCACTTT
-	TRBJ2-3	-	TRBV13	15	CASSRDERGTDTQYF	TGTGCCAGCAGCCGAGACGAAAGGGGTACAGATACGCAGTATTTT
many	TRBJ2-7	-	TRBV20-1	15	CSASLPGVYSYEQYF	TGCAGTGCTAGTTTGCCAGGGGTCTACTCCTACGAGCAGTACTTC
few	TRBJ2-1	TRBD2	TRBV2	14	CASRGLAGGVEQFF	TGTGCCAGCAGGGGACTAGCGGGAGGGGTTGAGCAGTTCTTC
-	TRBJ2-1	-	TRBV12-5	13	CASGLVTSNEQFF	TGTGCTAGTGGTTTGGTTACGAGCAATGAGCAGTTCTTC